Presented here are 20 T cell receptor beta chains from one specimen sequenced in a study of lymphopenia after photon versus proton radiotherapy (dated by TCRdb to about 2019). The library came from the immunoSEQ multiplex PCR assay. The table was pulled from immuneACCESS by TCRdb, which kept in-frame rearrangements only. Such tables lose some clones; where checked, under half of the loss comes from unresolved V genes, and the rest has no known cause. The sample profile shows approximately 2,900 clones; 85% to 95% of them were found once. The ten largest clones take up under 2% of the sample. Sequencing was performed on peripheral blood, taken from a patient treated with photon-based radiotherapy. The origin of the receptors is a woman in her seventies with pancreatic cancer.

This clone has just one count. V gene TRBV27 combines with J gene TRBJ2-7; perhaps TRBD2 as D (5 bases). The CDR3 length is 14 residues. CDR1 is MNHEY, CDR2 SMNVEV, per germline (reference sequence). Trimming removed 7 bases from V and 4 bases from J, with 17 bases in between. CDR3 sequence (DNA): TGTGCCAGCAAATCCGTGGAGGAATCTTACGAGCAGTACTTC. Translating it yields CASKSVEESYEQYF.

This rearrangement joins TRBV9 to TRBJ1-6; a possible D gene is TRBD1 (5 bases). CDR3 length: 16 residues. Trimming shortened V by 5 bases and J by 0 bases, and 12 bases separated the two germline ends. The V gene's germline CDR1 is SGDLS and CDR2 YYNGEE. CDR3 region: CASSTTDSSYNSPLHF. The CDR3 DNA follows: TGTGCCAGCAGTACAACCGACAGCTCCTATAATTCACCCCTCCACTTT.

The chain combines TRBV6-1 with TRBJ2-1, with 9 bases fitting TRBD1. CDR1 and CDR2 (germline): MNHNS, SASEGT. The junction had 8 bases not matched to a gene; V was cut back by 2 bases and J by 6 bases. CDR3 length: 16 residues. The CDR3 protein is CASSELPGQGINEQFF. The CDR3 DNA reads as TGTGCCAGCAGTGAACTCCCTGGACAGGGGATCAATGAGCAGTTCTTC.

The V gene is TRBV15, the J gene TRBJ2-5; no firm D call. The V gene's germline CDR1 is LNHNV and CDR2 YYDKDF (reference sequence). V lost 3 bases and J 3 bases, leaving 5 bases between the germline ends. The CDR3 is made up of 12 amino acids. The CDR3 loop is CATSSWEETQYF. The CDR3 region has the DNA TGTGCCACCAGCAGCTGGGAAGAGACCCAGTACTTC.

The gene calls are TRBV18 and TRBJ1-4; 9 nucleotides agree with TRBD1. V shed 5 bases and J 7 bases; nucleotides not matched to a gene: 8. The CDR3 is 15 amino acids. In germline, CDR1 is KGHSH, CDR2 LQKENI. This chain's CDR3 is CASSANRDRVEKLFF. CDR3 nucleotides: TGTGCCAGCTCAGCGAACCGGGACAGGGTTGAAAAACTGTTTTTT.

Here the CDR3 DNA reads TGTGCCATCAGGTCGGAGGACAAGCAAGAGACCCAGTACTTC. As protein: CAIRSEDKQETQYF. This rearrangement joins TRBV10-3 to TRBJ2-5; D possibly matches TRBD1 or TRBD2 (5 bases each). CDR3 size: 14 residues. The V end lost 6 bases, the J end lost 2 bases, and 13 bases lay between the germline ends. CDR1 ENHRY and CDR2 SYGVKD come from the germline V gene.

The V gene is TRBV7-6, the J gene TRBJ2-5, with 11 nucleotides matching TRBD1. The V and J ends lost 5 bases and 7 bases, in that order; junction bases with no gene match: 9. This CDR3 comprises 15 residues. CDR1 and CDR2 (germline): SGHVS, FNYEAQ. The chain's CDR3 is CASSPRTGGEGTQYF. As DNA, the CDR3 is TGTGCCAGCAGCCCTAGGACAGGGGGCGAGGGGACCCAGTACTTC.

The CDR3 loop is CASSFRTSGVSYNEQFF. The CDR3 DNA sequence: TGTGCCAGCAGCTTCCGGACTAGCGGGGTGTCCTACAATGAGCAGTTCTTC. The chain links TRBV7-8 to TRBJ2-1; TRBD2 matches at 12 bases. This CDR3 is 17 amino acids long. Germline CDR1 and CDR2: SGHVS and FQNEAQ. The V and J ends lost 3 bases and 1 base, in that order; junction bases with no gene match: 4. The variable domain in full, with the rest retrieved from reference TRBV7-8 and TRBJ2-1, is GAGVSQSPRYKVAKRGQDVALRCDPISGHVSLFWYQQALGQGPEFLTYFQNEAQLDKSGLPSDRFFAERPEGSVSTLKIQRTQQEDSAVYLCASSFRTSGVSYNEQFFGPGTRLTVL.

The rearrangement joins TRBV19 to TRBJ1-4; D is possibly TRBD1 (6 bases). V lost 5 bases and J lost 5, with 15 bases in between. The CDR3 sequence is 15 residues long. CDR1 is LNHDA and CDR2 is SQIVND in the germline V gene (reference sequence). CDR3 sequence: CASSSGAALNEKLFF. The CDR3 bases are TGTGCCAGTAGTTCAGGGGCCGCGCTCAATGAAAAACTGTTTTTT.

The gene calls are TRBV18 and TRBJ2-5; the D is unclear. CDR1 and CDR2 from the germline V gene are KGHSH and LQKENI. The CDR3 is 14 amino acids. Trimming stripped 0 bases from V and 0 bases from J, with 5 bases between. In DNA form, the CDR3 reads TGTGCCAGCTCACCACCCGGATACCAAGAGACCCAGTACTTC. This gives the protein CASSPPGYQETQYF.

The chain uses TRBV21-1 and TRBJ1-1. TRBV21-1 is a listed pseudogene. CDR3 length equals 13 residues. CDR3 loop: CASSKRPDTEAFF. DNA for the CDR3: TGTGCCAGCAGCAAACGTCCCGACACTGAAGCTTTCTTT.

The chain joins TRBV5-8 to TRBJ1-5; D call uncertain. This CDR3 region has 14 residues. Germline V lookup: CDR1 SGHTS, CDR2 YDEGEE. V shed 0 bases and J shed 4 bases, with 8 bases lying between them. CDR3 coding DNA: TGTGCCAGCAGCTTGGACGGAATTAATCAGCCCCAGCATTTT. Its translation is CASSLDGINQPQHF.

The V call is TRBV28, the J call TRBJ2-2; TRBD1 matches at 9 bases. V gave up 5 bases and J gave up 4 bases; unmatched junction bases: 8. CDR3 length equals 16 residues. CDR1 MDHEN and CDR2 SYDVKM come from the germline V gene. CDR3 protein: CASSISGTGSTGELFF. Here the CDR3 DNA reads TGTGCCAGCAGTATATCCGGGACAGGGAGCACCGGGGAGCTGTTTTTT.

J is TRBJ1-3 and V is TRBV5-4; D not certain. Germline V lookup: CDR1 SGHNT, CDR2 YYREEE (reference sequence). Trimming removed 0 bases at V and 0 bases at J, with 7 bases between. This CDR3 contains 15 residues. CDR3 loop: CASSLGAGSGNTIYF. CDR3 DNA: TGTGCCAGCAGCTTGGGAGCCGGCTCTGGAAACACCATATATTTT.

The chain carries TRBV25-1 and TRBJ1-4; TRBD1 might be the D (6 bases). Trimming pared 4 bases from V and 0 bases from J, leaving 9 bases between. CDR3 length: 15 residues. Per germline, CDR1 MGHDK and CDR2 SYGVNS. In DNA form, the CDR3 reads TGTGCCAGCAGTGGAAGACAGGCAACTAATGAAAAACTGTTTTTT. Its protein product is CASSGRQATNEKLFF.

The chain employs TRBV9 and TRBJ1-4, with D maybe TRBD1 (5 bases). The CDR3 totals 16 residues. Trimming left V 3 bases short and J 4 bases short, with 16 bases between. Looked up from germline, CDR1 is SGDLS and CDR2 is YYNGEE. In nucleotides, the CDR3 is TGTGCCAGCAGCGCCCTTGGGGGGGGGTATAATGAAAAACTGTTTTTT. This gives the protein CASSALGGGYNEKLFF.

The genes are TRBV28 and TRBJ1-4; the D gene is possibly TRBD1 (5 bases). CDR1 is MDHEN and CDR2 is SYDVKM in the germline V gene. V was clipped by 3 bases and J by 5 bases, with 13 bases between them. This CDR3 spans 15 amino acids. CDR3 residues: CASSFRRQQNEKLFF. CDR3 sequence (DNA): TGTGCCAGCAGTTTTAGAAGACAGCAGAATGAAAAACTGTTTTTT.

The CDR3 nucleotides are TGTGCCAGCAGCGTAGCCGTCAGCGGGCTTACCTACAATGAGCAGTTCTTC. Its protein product is CASSVAVSGLTYNEQFF. V gene TRBV9 combines with J gene TRBJ2-1; D may be TRBD2 (6 bases). Germline V CDR1 and CDR2: SGDLS, YYNGEE. The CDR3 has 17 residues. V was shortened by 0 bases and J by 2 bases, with 15 bases between the two germline ends.

This chain connects TRBV30 to TRBJ1-1, with D tentatively TRBD1 (5 bases). Trimming took 0 bases from V and 0 from J, leaving 23 bases between them. In germline, CDR1 is GTSNPN, CDR2 SVGIG (reference sequence). CDR3 length: 19 residues. The CDR3 loop is CAWSVRVIGARQVNTEAFF. The CDR3 region has the DNA TGTGCCTGGAGTGTACGGGTTATCGGGGCGCGGCAGGTGAACACTGAAGCTTTCTTT.

The chain couples TRBV28 to TRBJ2-1; 8 bases map to TRBD1. The V gene end was trimmed by 6 bases and the J gene end by 4 bases; junction bases not matched to a gene: 2. In germline, CDR1 is MDHEN, CDR2 SYDVKM. The CDR3 runs 13 residues. The CDR3 DNA reads as TGTGCCAGCAGAGACAGGGGTTACAATGAGCAGTTCTTC. Amino acids: CASRDRGYNEQFF.